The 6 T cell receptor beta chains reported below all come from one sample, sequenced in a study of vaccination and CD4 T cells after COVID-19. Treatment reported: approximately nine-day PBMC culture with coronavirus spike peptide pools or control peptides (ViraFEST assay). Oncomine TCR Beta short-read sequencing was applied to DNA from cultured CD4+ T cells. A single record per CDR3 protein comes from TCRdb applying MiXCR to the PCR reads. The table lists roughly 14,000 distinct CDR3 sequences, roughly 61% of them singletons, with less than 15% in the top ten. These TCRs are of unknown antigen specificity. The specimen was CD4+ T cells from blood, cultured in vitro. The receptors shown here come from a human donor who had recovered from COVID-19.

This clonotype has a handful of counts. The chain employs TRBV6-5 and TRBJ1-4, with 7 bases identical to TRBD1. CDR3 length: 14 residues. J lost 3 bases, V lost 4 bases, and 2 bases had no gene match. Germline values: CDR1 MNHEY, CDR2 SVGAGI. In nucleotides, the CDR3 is TGTGCCAGCAGTTGGGGACAGCCTAATGAAAAACTGTTTTTT. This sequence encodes CASSWGQPNEKLFF.

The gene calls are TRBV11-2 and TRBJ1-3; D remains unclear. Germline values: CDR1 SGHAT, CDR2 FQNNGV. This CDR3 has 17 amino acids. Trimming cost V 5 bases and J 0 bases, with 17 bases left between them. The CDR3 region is CASSTVRQDLSGNTIYF. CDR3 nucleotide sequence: TGTGCCAGCAGCACCGTCCGGCAGGACCTCTCTGGAAACACCATATATTTT.

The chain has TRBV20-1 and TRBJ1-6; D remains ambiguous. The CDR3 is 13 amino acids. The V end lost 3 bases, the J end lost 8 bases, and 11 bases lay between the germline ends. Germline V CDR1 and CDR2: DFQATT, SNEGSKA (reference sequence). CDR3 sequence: CSASAGTDSPLHF. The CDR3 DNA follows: TGCAGTGCTAGTGCAGGTACGGATTCACCCCTCCACTTT.

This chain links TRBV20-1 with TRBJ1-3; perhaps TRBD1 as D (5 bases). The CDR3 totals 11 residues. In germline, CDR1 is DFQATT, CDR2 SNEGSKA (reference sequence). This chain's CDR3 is CSGTSGNTIYF. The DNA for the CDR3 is TGCAGCGGGACCTCTGGAAACACCATATATTTT.

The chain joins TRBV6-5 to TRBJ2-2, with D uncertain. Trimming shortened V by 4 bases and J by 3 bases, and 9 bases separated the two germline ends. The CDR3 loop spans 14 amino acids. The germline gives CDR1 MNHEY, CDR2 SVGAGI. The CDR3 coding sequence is TGTGCCAGCAGTTTGTCAGAATACACCGGGGAGCTGTTTTTT. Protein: CASSLSEYTGELFF.

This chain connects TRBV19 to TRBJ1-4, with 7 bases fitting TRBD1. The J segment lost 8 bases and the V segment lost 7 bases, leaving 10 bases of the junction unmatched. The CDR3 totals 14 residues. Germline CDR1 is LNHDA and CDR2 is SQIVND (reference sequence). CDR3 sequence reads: CASTVQGSVEKLFF. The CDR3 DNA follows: TGTGCCAGTACCGTACAGGGGTCGGTCGAAAAACTGTTTTTT.